The clone carrying this T cell receptor (beta chain) showed up just a few times. Methods used by the authors: The authors estimated nucleated cell counts from reference gene primer amplification. Repertoires were generated with immunoSEQ multiplex PCR, while TCRdb's copy carries only in-frame clones and drops some. Clone size and the V and J calls come from that table; the DNA yielded D and trimming. This sample has about 300,000 clones, with approximately 86% found just once. This specimen belongs to a study of blood T cell repertoires in COVID-19. Across the whole study: Specimens from acute and convalescent COVID-19 originated in the United States, Italy and Spain. In each case, the material was cDNA or gDNA derived from T cells, B-cell-depleted T cells, or PBMCs.

V was pared by 5 bases and J by 7 bases, with 8 bases between. The length of the CDR3 is 10 residues. Germline CDR1 and CDR2: DFQATT and SNEGSKA (reference sequence). The material sequenced was peripheral blood. J is TRBJ1-2 and V is TRBV20-1; D is undetermined. The receptor was isolated from a man between 65 and 85 years old with acute or convalescent COVID-19. For the CDR3, the DNA is TGCAGTGCTTTTATCGGTGGCTACACCTTC. Translating gives CSAFIGGYTF.